The T cell receptor (beta chain) under discussion was sequenced for a study of blood T cell repertoires in COVID-19. Background on the study: The analysed material was cDNA or gDNA that came from T cells, B-cell-depleted T cells, or PBMCs.

CDR3 length: 15 amino acids. After removal of 5 bases from V and 4 bases from J, the junction contained 8 bases not matched to a gene. The germline gives CDR1 SGHTA, CDR2 FQGTGA. Original handling: The authors estimated nucleated cell counts from reference gene primer amplification. Libraries were prepared by immunoSEQ multiplex PCR; TCRdb keeps only in-frame clonotypes and omits some of them. V and J calls and clone size follow that table, whereas D and trimming were derived from the DNA. The sample shows 150,000 to 200,000 clones, approximately 90% of them seen only once. This rearrangement joins TRBV7-3 to TRBJ2-1, with 7 bases aligning to TRBD1. This receptor was obtained from a man younger than 35 with acute or convalescent COVID-19. The sequenced sample consisted of peripheral blood. The CDR3 protein is CASSPEGTEYNEQFF. The CDR3 bases are TGTGCCAGCAGCCCAGAGGGGACAGAGTACAATGAGCAGTTCTTC.